This T cell receptor beta chain was recorded in a study of OX40 agonist ivuxolimab in advanced cancers. Regarding the study in general: Ivuxolimab, which targeted the costimulatory receptor OX40 (CD134), was an agonistic, fully human IgG2 monoclonal antibody. Intravenous ivuxolimab was administered to patients every 2 weeks at six dose levels: 0.01, 0.1, 0.3, 1.5, 3 and 10 mg/kg. Among the roughly 52 dose-escalation patients, around 19 had hepatocellular carcinoma, roughly 15 melanoma, 9 renal cell carcinoma and 9 head and neck cancer. The dose-escalation cohort was 82.7% male with a mean age of approximately 60 years, ranging from about 20 to 80. Prior anti-PD-1, anti-PD-L1 or anti-CTLA-4 therapy was permitted, and approximately 40% of dose-escalation patients had received checkpoint inhibitors. Partial responses occurred in three dose-escalation patients, of whom one had hepatocellular carcinoma and two had cutaneous melanoma. Peripheral TCRbeta sequencing was intended to test whether TCR sequence diversity was altered and clonal T-cell expansion was caused by ivuxolimab. The monotherapy dose-escalation portion (N ≈ 52 patients) of the phase I ivuxolimab trial is reported in the paper. General study outcomes and caveats: Which antigens the clonally expanded peripheral T cells were specific for was not determined. In the 0.1-3.0 mg/kg groups, partial responders had among the lowest normalized peripheral clonal expansion, particularly in CD8+ T cells. Low levels of normalized T-cell clonal expansion were also seen in some patients who did not respond. On average, CD8+ T cells showed more expanded clones than CD4+ T cells after ivuxolimab. At doses of 0.1 to 3.0 mg/kg, clonal expansion of both CD4+ and CD8+ blood T cells was observed from baseline to week 6.

Based on its abundance in the sample, this clone is medium-sized (0.01 to 0.1%). Its antigen is unknown. No per-base quality is available; no much larger clone lies one base away. Genomic DNA was isolated from the sorted cells so that the TCRbeta CDR3 region could be sequenced. The immunoSEQ Assay was used to sequence the TCRbeta CDR3 regions. Sourced from immuneACCESS, this table was stored by TCRdb with only in-frame sequences that have V and J called. A share of the clones is absent; for the studies checked, an unresolved V gene accounts for under half, and the remainder has no known explanation. For this sample the table gives 9,500 to 12,000 clones, of which about 81% were detected only once. The top ten hold around 15% of the sample. Trimming takes 4 bases from V and 3 bases from J, and the germline ends sit 16 bases apart. Including cysteine and phenylalanine, the CDR3 has 15 amino acids. The DNA shown is the 45-base CDR3, in frame from base 1. According to the germline V gene, CDR1 reads SGHRS and CDR2 reads YFSETQ.

Patients with a history of autoimmune disease or receiving systemic immunosuppression were excluded from the trial. Peripheral blood for TCR sequencing was collected from all dose cohorts at baseline, on cycle 4 day 1, and on cycle 7 day 1. The samples were taken from a phase I, first-in-human, multicenter, open-label dose-escalation trial of ivuxolimab. Adults with locally advanced or metastatic melanoma, renal cell, hepatocellular, or head and neck squamous cell carcinoma were enrolled in the trial. Before TCR sequencing, CD4+ and CD8+ T cells were separately sorted from peripheral blood. The clonotype was recovered from an adult with an advanced solid tumor such as melanoma, head and neck, liver or kidney cancer. Rearrangement joined TRBV5-1 to TRBJ1-2; a weak D assignment points to TRBD1 (5 bases agree). The sample here was CD4+ or CD8+ T cells sorted from blood, taken in a trial of the OX40 agonist ivuxolimab. The CDR3 in this case is CASSLDRDGHYGYTF. The nucleotide sequence is TGCGCCAGCAGCCTGGACCGGGACGGACACTATGGCTACACCTTC.